This T cell receptor beta chain was documented in a study of TIL therapy for anti-PD-1-resistant metastatic lung cancer. Time point defined: pre-treatment sample, taken before nivolumab and TIL therapy. Most excised metastases sampled were pleural nodules or supraclavicular lymph nodes. The V segment lost 3 bases and the J segment 3 bases; nucleotides outside the gene matches: 6. There are 14 residues in the CDR3. Germline V gene sequence: CDR1 SGHRS, CDR2 YFSETQ. The immunoSEQ assay was v3. Only in-frame clones appear in the TCRdb table, and some are missing; sequencing was by immunoSEQ multiplex PCR. This table holds approximately 27,000 clones, just under 75% found once.

V gene TRBV5-1 combines with J gene TRBJ2-7; TRBD1 aligns across 7 bases. This material consisted of tumor tissue, taken at baseline. The clonotype was recovered from a person aged 30 to 80 with non-small cell lung cancer. In DNA form, the CDR3 reads TGCGCCAGCAGCTCCGGGACAGCCTACTACGAGCAGTACTTC. Its protein product is CASSSGTAYYEQYF. The entire variable domain, with the rest obtained from reference TRBV5-1 and TRBJ2-7, is as follows: KAGVTQTPRYLIKTRGQQVTLSCSPISGHRSVSWYQQTPGQGLQFLFEYFSETQRNKGNFPGRFSGRQFSNSRSEMNVSTLELGDSALYLCASSSGTAYYEQYFGPGTRLTVT.